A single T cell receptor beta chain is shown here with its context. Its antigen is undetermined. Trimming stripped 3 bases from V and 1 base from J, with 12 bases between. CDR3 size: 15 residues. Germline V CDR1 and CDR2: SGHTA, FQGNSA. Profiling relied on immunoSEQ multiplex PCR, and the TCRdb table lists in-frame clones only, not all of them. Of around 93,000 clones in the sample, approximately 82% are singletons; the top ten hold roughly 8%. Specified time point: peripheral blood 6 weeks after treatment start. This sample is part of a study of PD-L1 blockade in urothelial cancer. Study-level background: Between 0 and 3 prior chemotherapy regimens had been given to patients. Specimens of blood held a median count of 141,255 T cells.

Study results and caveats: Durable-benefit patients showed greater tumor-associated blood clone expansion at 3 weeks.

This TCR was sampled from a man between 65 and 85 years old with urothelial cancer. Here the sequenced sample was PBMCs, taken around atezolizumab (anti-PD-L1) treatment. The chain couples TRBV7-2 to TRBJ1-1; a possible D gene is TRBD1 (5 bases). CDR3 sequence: CASSLGGGRNTEAFF. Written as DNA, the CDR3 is TGTGCCAGCAGCTTGGGGGGGGGAAGGAACACTGAAGCTTTCTTT.